Shown below are 24 T cell receptor beta chains from a single sample sequenced in a study of blood T cell repertoires in COVID-19. Clones were read by immunoSEQ multiplex PCR, and TCRdb kept only the in-frame ones, dropping some. The table records about 170,000 clones, roughly 85% of them present only once. Sequenced: PBMCs or T cells enriched from blood (not recorded which). The receptors derive from an older woman in a cohort exposed to, infected with or recovered from COVID-19 (not recorded which).

J is TRBJ2-7 and V is TRBV18; TRBD1 aligns across 8 bases. The junction had 6 bases not matched to a gene; V was cut back by 2 bases and J by 3 bases. CDR3 size: 15 residues. Germline-derived CDR1 and CDR2 are KGHSH and LQKENI. CDR3 bases: TGTGCCAGCTCACCAGGAATCGGACAGGGCTACGAGCAGTACTTC. This gives the protein CASSPGIGQGYEQYF.

This chain joins TRBV11-2 and TRBJ1-2; 7 nucleotides line up with TRBD1. With V trimmed by 2 bases and J by 5 bases, 5 bases remained unmatched. The CDR3 length is 14 residues. CDR1 is SGHAT and CDR2 is FQNNGV in the germline V gene. The CDR3 spells CASSLNRGNYGYTF. The CDR3 DNA reads as TGTGCCAGCAGCTTAAACAGGGGAAATTATGGCTACACCTTC.

The chain carries TRBV10-2 and TRBJ1-2, with a weak D call TRBD1 (5 bases). The germline V gene has CDR1 WSHSY and CDR2 SAAADI. V was clipped by 4 bases and J by 6 bases, with 15 bases between them. CDR3 length: 14 amino acids. Written as DNA, the CDR3 is TGCGCCAGCAGTGTAATGGGCAGGGAGGATGGCTACACCTTC. This encodes CASSVMGREDGYTF.

This clone appeared a few times. The gene calls are TRBV5-4 and TRBJ2-1; 12 nucleotides align to TRBD2. With 4 bases clipped from V and 6 bases from J, the junction kept 5 bases outside the gene matches. Germline CDR1 reads SGHNT; CDR2 reads YYREEE (reference sequence). The CDR3 extends over 15 amino acids. The CDR3 is CASSPSGRGFNEQFF. The CDR3 DNA sequence: TGTGCCAGCAGCCCTAGCGGGAGGGGGTTCAATGAGCAGTTCTTC.

The chain joins TRBV18 to TRBJ1-1; D not resolved. V was pared by 0 bases and J by 6 bases, with 20 bases between. The germline gives CDR1 KGHSH, CDR2 LQKENI. This CDR3 is built from 17 residues. The CDR3 sequence is CASSPPISSGKNAEAFF. The CDR3, as DNA: TGTGCCAGCTCACCACCAATTTCGTCGGGGAAAAACGCTGAAGCTTTCTTT. Combining the CDR3 with reference TRBV18 and TRBJ1-1 gives the whole variable domain NAGVMQNPRHLVRRRGQEARLRCSPMKGHSHVYWYRQLPEEGLKFMVYLQKENIIDESGMPKERFSAEFPKEGPSILRIQQVVRGDSAAYFCASSPPISSGKNAEAFFGQGTRLTVV.

This sequence joins TRBV9 and TRBJ2-7; the D gene is possibly TRBD1 (6 bases). V was trimmed by 3 bases and J by 4 bases, leaving 11 bases between them. CDR3 size: 13 residues. The germline V gene encodes CDR1 SGDLS and CDR2 YYNGEE. The CDR3 coding sequence is TGTGCCAGCAGCGCCGCACAGGGATACGAGCAGTACTTC. Amino acids: CASSAAQGYEQYF.

The chain links TRBV6-5 to TRBJ2-1; perhaps TRBD2 as D (5 bases). The germline CDR1 and CDR2 sequences are MNHEY and SVGAGI. The CDR3 extends over 15 amino acids. V lost 4 bases, J lost 5 bases, and 15 bases lay in between. CDR3 sequence: CASSSPKSGHNEQFF. DNA of the CDR3: TGTGCCAGCAGTTCCCCGAAAAGCGGCCACAATGAGCAGTTCTTC.

A few counts support this clone. The chain carries TRBV5-4 and TRBJ1-2; tentative D call: TRBD1 (5 bases). The CDR3 length is 14 residues. CDR1 is SGHNT, CDR2 YYREEE, per germline (reference sequence). Trimming removed 0 bases from V and 5 bases from J, with 11 bases in between. CDR3 residues: CASSLVGVGYGYTF. In DNA form, the CDR3 reads TGTGCCAGCAGCTTGGTAGGGGTTGGGTATGGCTACACCTTC.

This chain connects TRBV6-1 to TRBJ2-3; a weak D match, TRBD2 (6 bases). This CDR3 spans 18 amino acids. Trimming removed 4 bases at V and 2 bases at J, with 22 bases between. Germline CDR1 MNHNS, CDR2 SASEGT. Here the CDR3 reads CASSVLAGTPLVTDTQYF. The CDR3 DNA reads TGTGCCAGCAGTGTCCTAGCCGGGACTCCACTTGTCACAGATACGCAGTATTTT.

This clone was recorded a few times. This chain joins TRBV28 and TRBJ2-1; 13 bases line up with TRBD2. In germline, CDR1 is MDHEN, CDR2 SYDVKM. J lost 9 bases, V lost 4 bases, and 6 bases had no gene match. The CDR3 covers 15 residues. The CDR3 nucleotides read TGTGCCAGCAGTTCAGGACTAGCGGGAGCAGGTGAGCAGTTCTTC. Protein product: CASSSGLAGAGEQFF.

V usage is TRBV6-5 and J usage is TRBJ1-2; 8 bases are a match to TRBD1. V trimming: 8 bases; J trimming: 3 bases; junction bases outside the gene matches: 11. The V gene's germline CDR1 is MNHEY and CDR2 SVGAGI. The CDR3 runs to 15 residues. CDR3 in DNA: TGTGCCAGCGCTGGCCAGGGGGCTTCTCACTATGGCTACACCTTC. Amino acid sequence: CASAGQGASHYGYTF.

The V call is TRBV29-1, the J call TRBJ2-3; D uncertain. The germline gives CDR1 SQVTM, CDR2 ANQGSEA. Trimming shortened V by 0 bases and J by 1 base, and 8 bases separated the two germline ends. The CDR3 loop spans 14 amino acids. CDR3 nucleotides: TGCAGCGTTGAAGATCCGCGAGGCACAGATACGCAGTATTTT. This gives the protein CSVEDPRGTDTQYF.

The CDR3 reads CASRSGDYTDTQYF. In nucleotides, the CDR3 is TGTGCAAGTCGCTCAGGGGATTACACAGATACGCAGTATTTT. This sequence joins TRBV12-2 and TRBJ2-3; TRBD1 reflects the table's D call only, with no check against the DNA. TRBV12-2 is a listed pseudogene. This CDR3 region has 14 residues.

The chain combines TRBV14 with TRBJ2-7, with 10 bases aligning to TRBD1. Per the germline V gene, CDR1 is SGHDN and CDR2 is FVKESK. Unmatched junction bases numbered 6, after V lost 2 bases and J lost 5 bases. This CDR3 is 15 amino acids long. CDR3 DNA sequence: TGTGCCAGCAGCCAATTAGGGACAGGGGCTCACGAGCAGTACTTC. Amino acid sequence: CASSQLGTGAHEQYF.

The V gene is TRBV6-1, the J gene TRBJ2-7, with D hard to call. V was cut by 0 bases and J by 5 bases, with 11 bases left in between. Germline V lookup: CDR1 MNHNS, CDR2 SASEGT. The CDR3 is 14 residues long. The CDR3 here is CASSEARSRHEQYF. The CDR3, as DNA: TGTGCCAGCAGTGAAGCGCGGAGCCGCCACGAGCAGTACTTC.

The chain is built from TRBV28 and TRBJ1-1, with 8 bases matching TRBD1. The CDR3 has 15 residues. The germline V gene encodes CDR1 MDHEN and CDR2 SYDVKM. After removal of 7 bases from V and 3 bases from J, the junction contained 10 bases not matched to a gene. The CDR3, as DNA: TGTGCCAGCATCATTGGACAGGGAGGAGACACTGAAGCTTTCTTT. It is translated as CASIIGQGGDTEAFF.

This clone was seen once. The rearrangement links TRBV2 to TRBJ2-5; 9 bases align to TRBD2. Trimming cost V 5 bases and J 5 bases; bases outside gene matches: 6. Germline CDR1 and CDR2: SNHLY and FYNNEI. The CDR3 length is 14 residues. The CDR3 is CASSLAGADETQYF. CDR3 DNA sequence: TGTGCCAGCAGTTTAGCGGGAGCGGACGAGACCCAGTACTTC. The full variable domain, completed using reference TRBV2 and TRBJ2-5, is EPEVTQTPSHQVTQMGQEVILRCVPISNHLYFYWYRQILGQKVEFLVSFYNNEISEKSEIFDDQFSVERPDGSNFTLKIRSTKLEDSAMYFCASSLAGADETQYFGPGTRLLVL.

This sequence joins TRBV12-3 or TRBV12-4 and TRBJ1-1, with D unclear. The CDR3 runs to 13 residues. Trimming left V 5 bases short and J 4 bases short, with 11 bases between. CDR3 loop: CASSPLRPTEAFF. The CDR3, as DNA: TGTGCCAGCAGTCCACTTCGTCCCACTGAAGCTTTCTTT.

This chain connects TRBV19 to TRBJ1-4, with TRBD1 identical over 7 bases. The V and J ends lost 5 bases and 7 bases, in that order; junction bases with no gene match: 7. The CDR3 spans 14 residues. Germline V gene sequence: CDR1 LNHDA, CDR2 SQIVND (reference sequence). The CDR3 reads CASSPGTAGEKLFF. The CDR3 DNA follows: TGTGCCAGTAGTCCCGGGACAGCGGGTGAAAAACTGTTTTTT.

V usage is TRBV4-1 and J usage is TRBJ2-2; D is undetermined. Deletions cut 0 bases from V and 3 bases from J, with 14 bases between. The germline V gene has CDR1 MGHRA and CDR2 YSYEKL. CDR3 length: 17 amino acids. The CDR3 spells CASSQDLLVTYTGELFF. In DNA, the CDR3 is TGCGCCAGCAGCCAAGATCTCCTGGTCACTTACACCGGGGAGCTGTTTTTT.

The chain couples TRBV11-3 to TRBJ2-5; TRBD1 is a possible D gene (7 bases). The CDR3 loop spans 17 amino acids. Germline lookup yields CDR1 SGHNT and CDR2 YENEEA. Deletions cut 1 base from V and 1 base from J, with 16 bases between. CDR3 in DNA: TGTGCCAGCAGCTTAGCAGGATGGCAGGGGGGCCAAGAGACCCAGTACTTC. It yields the protein CASSLAGWQGGQETQYF.

The chain employs TRBV4-3 and TRBJ1-3, with D uncertain. CDR1 and CDR2 (germline): LGHNA, YSLEER. The CDR3 spans 15 residues. Trimming removed 0 bases from V and 0 bases from J, with 6 bases in between. The CDR3 here is CASSQDWSSGNTIYF. CDR3 nucleotide sequence: TGCGCCAGCAGCCAAGATTGGAGCTCTGGAAACACCATATATTTT.

The chain links TRBV7-8 to TRBJ1-5, with D tentatively TRBD1 (5 bases). In germline, CDR1 is SGHVS, CDR2 FQNEAQ. The CDR3 consists of 16 residues. V was clipped by 5 bases and J by 0 bases, with 14 bases between them. The CDR3 protein is CASSLQAGDSNQPQHF. DNA for the CDR3: TGTGCCAGCAGCCTTCAAGCGGGGGATAGCAATCAGCCCCAGCATTTT.

V gene TRBV6-1 combines with J gene TRBJ2-5, with 7 bases matching TRBD1. The CDR3 extends over 15 amino acids. The germline CDR1 and CDR2 sequences are MNHNS and SASEGT. The J segment lost 2 bases and the V segment lost 3 bases, leaving 6 bases of the junction unmatched. As DNA, the CDR3 is TGTGCCAGCAGTGAGAACCCAGGGGGACAAGAGACCCAGTACTTC. Its translation is CASSENPGGQETQYF.